The 3 T cell receptor beta chains below come from one sample, sequenced in a study of blood T cell repertoires in COVID-19. Libraries were prepared by immunoSEQ multiplex PCR; TCRdb keeps only in-frame clonotypes and omits some of them. Altogether almost 200,000 clones are present, 80% to 90% being singletons, with the ten largest covering about 8.1%. The specimen was PBMCs or T cells enriched from blood (not recorded which). The receptors were gathered from a woman between 18 and 29 years old who had recovered from COVID-19.

This clone was picked up a small number of times. The gene calls are TRBV4-1 and TRBJ2-2; D unclear. Looked up from germline, CDR1 is MGHRA and CDR2 is YSYEKL. V shed 4 bases and J shed 1 base, with 7 bases lying between them. This CDR3 comprises 14 residues. For the CDR3, the DNA is TGCGCCAGCAGCCTGCGAATGAACACCGGGGAGCTGTTTTTT. Translating gives CASSLRMNTGELFF.

The chain employs TRBV6-5 and TRBJ1-4; TRBD1 matches at 8 bases. Unmatched junction bases numbered 7, after V lost 6 bases and J lost 7 bases. This CDR3 comprises 14 residues. Germline V gives CDR1 MNHEY, CDR2 SVGAGI. The CDR3 coding sequence is TGTGCCAGCAGACCGACAGGGGTCGTTGAAAAACTGTTTTTT. Its protein product is CASRPTGVVEKLFF.

In this sample, this clone turned up once. The chain links TRBV18 to TRBJ1-6; TRBD1 is a possible D gene (6 bases). Trimming pared 5 bases from V and 0 bases from J, leaving 20 bases between. Germline V gene data show CDR1 as KGHSH and CDR2 as LQKENI. The length of the CDR3 is 19 residues. This CDR3 is CASSSIELQGNSYNSPLHF. The CDR3 DNA reads as TGTGCCAGCTCATCGATAGAACTACAGGGCAACTCCTATAATTCACCCCTCCACTTT. Variable domain in full (rest from reference TRBV18 and TRBJ1-6): NAGVMQNPRHLVRRRGQEARLRCSPMKGHSHVYWYRQLPEEGLKFMVYLQKENIIDESGMPKERFSAEFPKEGPSILRIQQVVRGDSAAYFCASSSIELQGNSYNSPLHFGNGTRLTVT.